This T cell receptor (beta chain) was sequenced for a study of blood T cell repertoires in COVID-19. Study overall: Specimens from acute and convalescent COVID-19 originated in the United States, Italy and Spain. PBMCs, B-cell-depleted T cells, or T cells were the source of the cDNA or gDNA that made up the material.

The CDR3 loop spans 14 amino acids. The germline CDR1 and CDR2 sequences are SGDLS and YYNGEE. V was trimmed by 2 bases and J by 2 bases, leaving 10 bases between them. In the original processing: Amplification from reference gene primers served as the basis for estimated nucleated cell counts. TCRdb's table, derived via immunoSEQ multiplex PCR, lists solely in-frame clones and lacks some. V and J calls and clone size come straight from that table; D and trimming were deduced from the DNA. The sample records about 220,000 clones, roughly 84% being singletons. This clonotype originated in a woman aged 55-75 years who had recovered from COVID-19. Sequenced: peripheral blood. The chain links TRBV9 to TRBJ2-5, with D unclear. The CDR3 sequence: CASSVSAEQETQYF. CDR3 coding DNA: TGTGCCAGCAGCGTGAGTGCGGAGCAAGAGACCCAGTACTTC.